The next 29 T cell receptor beta chains were all read from a single sample in a study of blood T cell repertoires in COVID-19. Sequencing was performed with immunoSEQ multiplex PCR; in TCRdb, only in-frame clones are kept and a portion is missing. This table has 75,000 to 95,000 clones, 80% to 90% appearing once. What was sequenced was peripheral blood. The origin of the receptors is a man aged 50-60 years with active COVID-19.

The chain couples TRBV24-1 to TRBJ2-3; D is possibly TRBD1 (5 bases). V gave up 1 base and J gave up 1 base, with 11 bases separating them. The CDR3 contains 16 residues. The V gene's germline CDR1 is KGHDR and CDR2 SFDVKD. In DNA form, the CDR3 reads TGTGCCACCAGTGATTTTGGCAGGGCGGGCACAGATACGCAGTATTTT. Amino acids: CATSDFGRAGTDTQYF.

This chain connects TRBV27 to TRBJ2-6; D is possibly TRBD1 (5 bases). CDR3 size: 18 residues. Trimming shortened V by 6 bases and J by 2 bases, and 20 bases separated the two germline ends. Looked up from germline, CDR1 is MNHEY and CDR2 is SMNVEV (reference sequence). In nucleotides, the CDR3 is TGTGCCAGCAGACCACGGACAAATAGACTCCCTGGGGCCAACGTCCTGACTTTC. Translated, it gives CASRPRTNRLPGANVLTF.

This chain uses TRBV7-5 with TRBJ1-6; the D call TRBD1 from the table was never checked on the DNA. TRBV7-5 is a documented pseudogene. The CDR3 is made up of 16 amino acids. The CDR3 DNA follows: TGTGCCAGAAGGTATACCGGGACAGGGCAACTTTCACCCCTCCACTTT. This sequence encodes CARRYTGTGQLSPLHF.

V usage is TRBV28 and J usage is TRBJ2-7, with a weak D call TRBD2 (6 bases). Germline CDR1 and CDR2: MDHEN and SYDVKM. V dropped 8 bases and J dropped 5 bases, with 13 bases sitting between them. This CDR3 has 12 amino acids. CDR3 sequence: CASSTGGHEQYF. Here the CDR3 DNA reads TGTGCCAGCTCTACCGGGGGTCACGAGCAGTACTTC.

The chain combines TRBV6-2 or TRBV6-3 with TRBJ2-1; D may be TRBD2 (6 bases). CDR1 is MNHEY, CDR2 SVGEGT, per germline. The CDR3 totals 16 residues. Trimming removed 0 bases from V and 5 bases from J, with 14 bases in between. The DNA of the CDR3 is TGTGCCAGCAGTTACTCTGTGGGGGACTTGAACAATGAGCAGTTCTTC. Translation: CASSYSVGDLNNEQFF.

This clone appeared once. V is TRBV19 and J is TRBJ1-4; TRBD1 is a possible D gene (6 bases). This CDR3 is built from 13 residues. Trimming removed 6 bases from V and 8 bases from J, with 13 bases in between. Per the germline V gene, CDR1 is LNHDA and CDR2 is SQIVND (reference sequence). The CDR3 loop reads CASRLQGNEKLFF. The DNA of the CDR3 is TGTGCCAGTAGGTTACAGGGAAACGAAAAACTGTTTTTT.

The V call is TRBV7-9, the J call TRBJ1-3; D is possibly TRBD1 (5 bases). Germline V gene sequence: CDR1 SEHNR, CDR2 FQNEAQ (reference sequence). The CDR3 runs to 14 residues. The V end lost 5 bases, the J end lost 2 bases, and 10 bases lay between the germline ends. The CDR3 here is CASSDSGTGNTIYF. As DNA, the CDR3 is TGTGCCAGCAGCGACTCAGGGACTGGAAACACCATATATTTT.

V is TRBV11-2 and J is TRBJ2-1; TRBD1 matches at 7 bases. There are 15 residues in the CDR3. From germline, CDR1 is SGHAT and CDR2 FQNNGV. The ends lost 5 bases at V and 5 bases at J; junction bases unmatched: 9. The CDR3 reads CASSPDRTPHNEQFF. CDR3 nucleotide sequence: TGTGCCAGCAGCCCGGACAGGACTCCCCACAATGAGCAGTTCTTC.

This chain links TRBV2 with TRBJ1-6, with TRBD1 identical over 8 bases. The germline V gene encodes CDR1 SNHLY and CDR2 FYNNEI. This CDR3 is built from 14 residues. The J segment lost 9 bases and the V segment lost 7 bases, leaving 8 bases of the junction unmatched. The CDR3 sequence: CASTGTGRRSPLHF. The DNA of the CDR3 is TGTGCCAGCACCGGGACAGGACGTCGTTCACCCCTCCACTTT.

J is TRBJ2-7 and V is TRBV10-3, with 10 bases that match TRBD2. This CDR3 is 15 amino acids long. Germline V gives CDR1 ENHRY, CDR2 SYGVKD. Unmatched junction bases numbered 8, after V lost 2 bases and J lost 7 bases. The CDR3 region is CAISERSSGRVEQYF. The CDR3 DNA reads as TGTGCCATCAGTGAGAGATCTAGCGGGAGAGTGGAGCAGTACTTC.

The rearrangement uses TRBV27 and TRBJ2-5; D unclear. The CDR3 has 13 amino acids. V lost 3 bases to trimming and J lost 5 bases, with 10 bases between them. The germline V gene encodes CDR1 MNHEY and CDR2 SMNVEV (reference sequence). The CDR3, as DNA: TGTGCCAGCAGTTTGAGAGCTTGGGAGACCCAGTACTTC. It is translated as CASSLRAWETQYF.

This chain uses TRBV2 with TRBJ2-7; 7 positions agree with TRBD1. This CDR3 has 15 amino acids. V gave up 1 base and J gave up 6 bases; unmatched junction bases: 9. CDR1 is SNHLY, CDR2 FYNNEI, per germline. This CDR3 reads CASSEVVGGLFEQYF. The CDR3 DNA follows: TGTGCCAGCAGTGAAGTGGTAGGGGGCTTGTTCGAGCAGTACTTC.

The V and J genes are TRBV18 and TRBJ2-3; perhaps TRBD2 as D (6 bases). CDR3 size: 13 residues. The germline gives CDR1 KGHSH, CDR2 LQKENI. Trimming shortened V by 8 bases and J by 6 bases, and 15 bases separated the two germline ends. In nucleotides, the CDR3 is TGTGCCAGCAGCGGGCCTACTTATGATACGCAGTATTTT. It translates to CASSGPTYDTQYF.

For the CDR3, the DNA is TGCGCCAGCAGCCAGGGCTGGACAGGGTTGGGCTACACCTTC. It translates to CASSQGWTGLGYTF. The gene calls are TRBV4-1 and TRBJ1-2, with 8 bases fitting TRBD1. V was clipped by 3 bases and J by 8 bases; unmatched bases: 8. In germline, CDR1 is MGHRA, CDR2 YSYEKL. The CDR3 spans 14 residues.

The chain recombines TRBV5-4 with TRBJ1-1; TRBD1 might be the D (5 bases). CDR3 length equals 16 residues. Germline lookup yields CDR1 SGHNT and CDR2 YYREEE (reference sequence). Trimming pared 5 bases from V and 0 bases from J, leaving 17 bases between. The CDR3 reads CASRLGGGAMNTEAFF. DNA for the CDR3: TGTGCCAGCAGACTGGGCGGTGGGGCGATGAACACTGAAGCTTTCTTT.

This sequence joins TRBV28 and TRBJ2-7; 14 bases align to TRBD2. This CDR3 has 15 amino acids. Trimming took 5 bases from V and 5 from J; bases not matched to a gene: 5. The germline CDR1 and CDR2 sequences are MDHEN and SYDVKM. For the CDR3, the DNA is TGTGCCAGCAGTACCTCGGGACTAGCGGGAGACGAGCAGTACTTC. Translating gives CASSTSGLAGDEQYF.

V usage is TRBV28 and J usage is TRBJ2-7, with D hard to call. Trimming left V 6 bases short and J 3 bases short, with 9 bases between. This CDR3 spans 12 amino acids. The V gene's germline CDR1 is MDHEN and CDR2 SYDVKM. CDR3 loop: CASRGPLYEQYF. CDR3 in DNA: TGTGCCAGCAGGGGCCCCCTCTACGAGCAGTACTTC.

This chain joins TRBV5-1 and TRBJ2-1, with 12 bases aligning to TRBD1. This CDR3 spans 14 amino acids. J gave up 10 bases and V 4 bases, and 6 bases lay outside the gene matches. Germline V gene sequence: CDR1 SGHRS, CDR2 YFSETQ. The CDR3 nucleotides read TGCGCCAGCAGCCGAGGGACAGGGGGCTCGGAGCAGTTCTTC. Encoded protein: CASSRGTGGSEQFF.

This clone was counted a single time. The chain recombines TRBV7-9 with TRBJ2-6; D may be TRBD2 (7 bases). In germline, CDR1 is SEHNR, CDR2 FQNEAQ (reference sequence). V was clipped by 5 bases and J by 2 bases, with 10 bases between them. The length of the CDR3 is 15 residues. The CDR3 loop reads CASSPRGPGANVLTF. CDR3 nucleotides: TGTGCCAGCAGCCCGCGGGGGCCTGGGGCCAACGTCCTGACTTTC.

The CDR3 bases are TGTGCCAGCAGTCCGCGGGGGGTCTCCTACAATGAGCAGTTCTTC. Translated: CASSPRGVSYNEQFF. This chain uses TRBV6-5 with TRBJ2-1; 8 nucleotides match TRBD2. Germline loops: CDR1 MNHEY, CDR2 SVGAGI. This CDR3 has 15 residues. J lost 0 bases, V lost 5 bases, and 3 bases had no gene match.

The V and J genes are TRBV5-5 and TRBJ1-3; D is unresolved. CDR3 size: 15 residues. V was cut by 0 bases and J by 0 bases, with 7 bases left in between. Germline values: CDR1 SGHKS, CDR2 YYEKEE (reference sequence). CDR3 in amino acids: CASSLASYSGNTIYF. CDR3 sequence (DNA): TGTGCCAGCAGCTTGGCGTCTTACTCTGGAAACACCATATATTTT.

This clone was counted a single time. The genes are TRBV20-1 and TRBJ1-1; no reliable D call. The CDR3 length is 13 residues. V shed 3 bases and J shed 0 bases, with 8 bases lying between them. Germline CDR1 is DFQATT and CDR2 is SNEGSKA (reference sequence). CDR3 amino acids: CSASRGMNTEAFF. DNA for the CDR3: TGCAGTGCTAGTAGAGGGATGAACACTGAAGCTTTCTTT.

This chain joins TRBV10-3 and TRBJ2-5; 13 bases map to TRBD2. The CDR3 spans 15 residues. Germline V gives CDR1 ENHRY, CDR2 SYGVKD. V lost 10 bases to trimming and J lost 6 bases; unmatched junction nucleotides: 11. The CDR3 bases are TGTGCCACCGCGGCAAGGGGACTAGCGGGGCAGACCCAGTACTTC. Protein product: CATAARGLAGQTQYF.

V is TRBV2 and J is TRBJ1-1; 8 bases map to TRBD1. Unmatched junction bases numbered 7, after V lost 5 bases and J lost 11 bases. The germline CDR1 and CDR2 sequences are SNHLY and FYNNEI. This CDR3 has 12 residues. The CDR3 sequence: CASSRRQGRAFF. CDR3 nucleotides: TGTGCCAGCAGTCGCCGACAGGGGCGGGCTTTCTTT.

The rearrangement links TRBV28 to TRBJ1-4; D not certain. The V end lost 7 bases, the J end lost 7 bases, and 19 bases lay between the germline ends. Germline CDR1 and CDR2: MDHEN and SYDVKM. This CDR3 region has 15 residues. The CDR3, as DNA: TGTGCCAGCATAATGTTCCAGGAGCGGATTGAAAAACTGTTTTTT. This encodes CASIMFQERIEKLFF.

CDR3 coding DNA: TGCGCCAGCAGCCCGGGGGGTGCGGGCACTGAAGCTTTCTTT. Encoded protein: CASSPGGAGTEAFF. The chain joins TRBV5-1 to TRBJ1-1, with a possible D match to TRBD1 (5 bases). This CDR3 comprises 14 residues. Trimming pared 4 bases from V and 4 bases from J, leaving 14 bases between. Germline V CDR1 and CDR2: SGHRS, YFSETQ.

There are a few counts of this clone. The CDR3 bases are TGTGCCAGCTCAATACAGGGTACAGCTTTCTTT. The encoded protein is CASSIQGTAFF. V and J are TRBV18 and TRBJ1-1; a possible D gene is TRBD1 (6 bases). Deletions cut 5 bases from V and 10 bases from J, with 11 bases between. CDR1 and CDR2 from the germline V gene are KGHSH and LQKENI. This CDR3 spans 11 amino acids. Full variable domain (remainder filled in from reference TRBV18 and TRBJ1-1): NAGVMQNPRHLVRRRGQEARLRCSPMKGHSHVYWYRQLPEEGLKFMVYLQKENIIDESGMPKERFSAEFPKEGPSILRIQQVVRGDSAAYFCASSIQGTAFFGQGTRLTVV.

The rearrangement links TRBV6-5 to TRBJ2-5; 9 bases agree with TRBD2. The CDR3 covers 15 residues. Germline V lookup: CDR1 MNHEY, CDR2 SVGAGI. The J segment lost 4 bases and the V segment lost 6 bases, leaving 9 bases of the junction unmatched. CDR3 nucleotides: TGTGCCAGCAGGCGCGGGGGGGGGCGCGGAGAGACCCAGTACTTC. Amino acids: CASRRGGGRGETQYF.

This chain connects TRBV7-9 to TRBJ2-3, with D possibly matching TRBD2 (5 bases). The V and J ends lost 6 bases and 2 bases respectively, with 15 bases between them. The CDR3 has 15 amino acids. Germline CDR1 and CDR2: SEHNR and FQNEAQ (reference sequence). DNA of the CDR3: TGTGCCAGCAGGTTCTTCGGAGGATACACAGATACGCAGTATTTT. Translated, it gives CASRFFGGYTDTQYF.